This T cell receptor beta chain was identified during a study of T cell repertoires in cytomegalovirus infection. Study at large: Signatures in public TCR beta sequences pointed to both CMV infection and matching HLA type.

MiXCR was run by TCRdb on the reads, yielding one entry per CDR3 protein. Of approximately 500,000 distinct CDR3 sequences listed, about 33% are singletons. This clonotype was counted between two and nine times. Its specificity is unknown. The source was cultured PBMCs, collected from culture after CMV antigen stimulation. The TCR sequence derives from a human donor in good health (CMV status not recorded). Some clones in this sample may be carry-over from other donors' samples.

CDR3 in amino acids: CASSQVVGMIEQYV. CDR3 coding DNA: TGCGCCAGCAGCCAAGTTGTAGGGATGATCGAGCAGTACGTC. V is TRBV4-1 and J is TRBJ2-7; D is unresolved. The V gene lost 1 base and the J gene lost 6 bases, with 13 bases spanning the gap. The CDR3 runs 14 residues. From germline, CDR1 is MGHRA and CDR2 YSYEKL.